This T cell receptor (beta chain) came from a study of blood T cell repertoires in COVID-19. Whole-study context: The analysed material was cDNA or gDNA that came from T cells, B-cell-depleted T cells, or PBMCs.

Profiling relied on immunoSEQ multiplex PCR, and the TCRdb table lists in-frame clones only, not all of them. Here the sample spans 200,000 to 250,000 clones, roughly 90% being singletons. Per germline, CDR1 SGDLS and CDR2 YYNGEE. The CDR3 spans 16 residues. V dropped 1 base and J dropped 5; count of bases not matched to a gene: 8. V gene TRBV9 combines with J gene TRBJ2-1, with 8 bases that match TRBD2. This TCR was recovered from a woman aged 55-70 years with acute or convalescent COVID-19. The sequencing sample was made of peripheral blood. CDR3 amino acids: CASSVSSGNVNNEQFF. The DNA of the CDR3 is TGTGCCAGCAGCGTAAGTAGCGGGAACGTCAACAATGAGCAGTTCTTC.